The rows below give T cell receptor beta chains drawn from one sample of a study of beta chain features in type 1 diabetes. Sequencing was performed with immunoSEQ multiplex PCR; in TCRdb, only in-frame clones are kept and a portion is missing. The sample records about 160,000 clones, 9% to 12% being singletons. Specimen: central memory CD4+ T cells from blood. The receptors derive from a man aged 25-45 years with type 1 diabetes. CDR3s include the opening cysteine and the closing phenylalanine or tryptophan. A D gene is named only where the DNA matches it firmly. The size field is filled for only some rows; it gives once, few, many or a size class.

CDR3 length	J gene	clone size	V gene	D gene	CDR3 DNA	CDR3 protein
15	TRBJ2-7	few	TRBV7-9	TRBD2	TGTGCCAGCAGTAATTCTTTCCGACTAGCGGAGGAGCAGTACTTC	CASSNSFRLAEEQYF
14	TRBJ2-5	.	TRBV7-9	.	TGTGCCAGCAGCTTAGGGTCGGGGAAGGAGACCCAGTACTTC	CASSLGSGKETQYF
13	TRBJ2-7	.	TRBV28	TRBD1	TGTGCCAGCTTGCGGGACAGGGGCCACGAGCAGTACTTC	CASLRDRGHEQYF
16	TRBJ1-4	few	TRBV5-4	.	TGTGCCAGCAGCTTTGGGGCGGGGGCAACTAATGAAAAACTGTTTTTT	CASSFGAGATNEKLFF
15	TRBJ1-2	few	TRBV7-9	TRBD1	TGTGCCAGCAGCTCCTGGGACAGGGATGCTTATGGCTACACCTTC	CASSSWDRDAYGYTF
15	TRBJ1-2	.	TRBV18	TRBD1	TGTGCCAGCTCACCACTTTCGGACAGGGACTATGGCTACACCTTC	CASSPLSDRDYGYTF
12	TRBJ1-4	.	TRBV27	.	TGTGCCAGCAGTTTGTCCGGTGAAAAACTGTTTTTT	CASSLSGEKLFF
16	TRBJ2-7	few	TRBV30	TRBD2	TGTGCCTGGAACCGAGAGGGACTAGCGGGTATCTACGAGCAGTACTTC	CAWNREGLAGIYEQYF
15	TRBJ1-1	few	TRBV23-1	.	TGCGCCAGCAGTCAATCATGGCTCCCCAGGTCTGAAGCTTTCTTT	CASSQSWLPRSEAFF
14	TRBJ2-3	.	TRBV18	TRBD2	TGTGCCAGCTCACCGACTAGCGGCACAGATACGCAGTATTTT	CASSPTSGTDTQYF
17	TRBJ2-7	.	TRBV6-1	TRBD2	TGTGCCAGCAGTGAGCTGGCGCTAGCGGTGAGCTCCTACGAGCAGTACTTC	CASSELALAVSSYEQYF
15	TRBJ1-2	few	TRBV5-1	TRBD1	TGCGCCAGCAGCTTGGTTGCAGGGGGTAACTATGGCTACACCTTC	CASSLVAGGNYGYTF
15	TRBJ2-3	few	TRBV7-9	.	TGTGCCAGCAGCCCGAGCGGAGTAGGAGCAGATACGCAGTATTTT	CASSPSGVGADTQYF
14	TRBJ2-7	few	TRBV30	.	TGTGCCTGGAGTGAGGCGGGGTTTATGGTTGAGCAGTACTTC	CAWSEAGFMVEQYF
14	TRBJ2-7	few	TRBV7-9	TRBD1	TGTGCCAGCAGCACGACAGGGTACCTTTACGAGCAGTACTTC	CASSTTGYLYEQYF
14	TRBJ2-7	few	TRBV7-2	.	TGTGCCAGCAGCGTTCGGTGGCGGGGATACGAGCAGTACTTC	CASSVRWRGYEQYF
11	TRBJ2-7	.	TRBV19	TRBD1	TGTGCCAGTAGTCCTGGGACAGCTAAGTACTTC	CASSPGTAKYF
15	TRBJ2-1	.	TRBV7-2	TRBD2	TGTGCCAGCAGCCGGACTAGCGGGGCCTACAATGAGCAGTTCTTC	CASSRTSGAYNEQFF
15	TRBJ2-7	.	TRBV28	TRBD1	TGTGCCAGCAGCCCGACAGGGGCAATCTCCTACGAGCAGTACTTC	CASSPTGAISYEQYF
16	TRBJ2-1	once	TRBV7-8	TRBD2	TGTGCCAGCAGCCGGGAGGGTAGCGGGGGAACCAATGAGCAGTTCTTC	CASSREGSGGTNEQFF
15	TRBJ2-7	.	TRBV4-2	TRBD1	TGTGCCAGCAGCCAAGAGGGACAGGGGCCCTACGAGCAGTACTTC	CASSQEGQGPYEQYF
14	TRBJ2-1	.	TRBV4-2	TRBD2	TGTGCCAGCAGAAAAGCGGGAGGACCTAATGAGCAGTTCTTC	CASRKAGGPNEQFF
15	TRBJ1-2	few	TRBV7-3	.	TGTGCCAGCAGCCCGGGACAAAACCACGGCTATGGCTACACCTTC	CASSPGQNHGYGYTF
15	TRBJ2-5	.	TRBV6-5	TRBD2	TGTGCCAGCAGCCCCTGGACTAGCGGCCAAGAGACCCAGTACTTC	CASSPWTSGQETQYF
15	TRBJ2-5	.	TRBV11-2	.	TGTGCCAGCAGCTTAGGGGGGACTGATCAAGAGACCCAGTACTTC	CASSLGGTDQETQYF
14	TRBJ1-2	.	TRBV7-8	.	TGTGCCAGCAGCGCTCAGGACTGGGACTATGGCTACACCTTC	CASSAQDWDYGYTF
12	TRBJ1-2	.	TRBV28	.	TGTGCCATCAAACTCGCTAACTATGGCTACACCTTC	CAIKLANYGYTF
12	TRBJ1-1	few	TRBV7-2	TRBD1	TGTGCCAGCAGCCGACAGGGGACTGAAGCTTTCTTT	CASSRQGTEAFF
15	TRBJ2-2	few	TRBV11-3	TRBD1	TGTGCCAGCAGCAAAGGGGGCCCGAACACCGGGGAGCTGTTTTTT	CASSKGGPNTGELFF
15	TRBJ1-4	.	TRBV18	TRBD1	TGTGCCAGCTCAGCCGGGACAGGGGGCAATGGAAAACTGTTTTTT	CASSAGTGGNGKLFF
15	TRBJ1-5	few	TRBV5-1	.	TGCGCCAGCAGCTTGGGGACAGCCGGTAATCAGCCCCAGCATTTT	CASSLGTAGNQPQHF
14	TRBJ2-3	few	TRBV29-1	.	TGCAGCGTTTCGGGATTGTCTGGCACAGATACGCAGTATTTT	CSVSGLSGTDTQYF
13	TRBJ1-1	few	TRBV7-2	.	TGTGCCAGCAGCCGGGAGGGTAACACTGAAGCTTTCTTT	CASSREGNTEAFF
15	TRBJ1-4	.	TRBV28	.	TGTGCCAGCAGTTCACGGGGAGGGTCGGATGAAAAACTGTTTTTT	CASSSRGGSDEKLFF
15	TRBJ2-6	.	TRBV27	TRBD1	TGTGCCAGCGGCCAGGGGGTCTCTGGGGCCAACGTCCTGACTTTC	CASGQGVSGANVLTF
14	TRBJ1-2	.	TRBV7-2	.	TGTGCCAGCAGCTTACAGCAGGCGTACTATGGCTACACCTTC	CASSLQQAYYGYTF